These 21 T cell receptor beta chains originate from one sample sequenced in a study of tumor-infiltrating lymphocytes in primary liver carcinoma (TCRdb year 2017). TCRdb names Illumina HiSeq 2500 as the instrument used. TCRbeta-specific cDNA was reverse-transcribed from approximately 460 ng total RNA using a constant-region primer and ProtoScript II reverse transcriptase. TCRbeta libraries were built with three nested multiplex PCR rounds, a slightly modified ARM-PCR procedure. Each of the first two PCR rounds ran for about 9 cycles and used multiplex TRBV1-TRBV30 forward primers together with a Cbeta reverse primer. TCRdb reworked the public reads: Q25 trimming with fastp, MiXCR clone assembly, productive beta chains retained. Rows are combined by CDR3 protein, so each entry shows the most common genes and DNA. This sample holds approximately 99,000 distinct CDR3 sequences; approximately 68% were observed only once. The ten most abundant clones make up more than 8% of the sample.

Without any cell sorting, total RNA and DNA were co-extracted from about 20-30 mg of bulk tissue using the AllPrep DNA/RNA mini kit. Sample: liver tumor tissue from sampling region 5. In light of the paper, this sample's cell subset or site label describes: tumor region T5, tumor centre. The receptors were sampled from a woman aged 60-70 years with primary liver carcinoma and hepatitis B virus infection.

V usage is TRBV5-1 and J usage is TRBJ2-1; TRBD2 might be the D (6 bases). Trimming took off 1 base at V and 8 bases at J, with 16 bases between the two ends. The CDR3 loop spans 15 amino acids. The germline V gene has CDR1 SGHRS and CDR2 YFSETQ. CDR3 protein: CASSLLRGRGDEQFF. The CDR3 DNA is TGCGCCAGCAGCTTGTTGCGGGGAAGAGGCGATGAGCAGTTCTTC.

Comment on this clonotype: At one end the junction does not follow the germline gene, possibly because of a read error. V gene TRBV6-5 combines with J gene TRBJ2-3; 7 nucleotides agree with TRBD2. This CDR3 has 14 amino acids. CDR1 MNHEY and CDR2 SVGAGI come from the germline V gene. The CDR3 bases are TGTGTCAGCAGGACTAGTGGGAGTCGTGATACGCAGTATTTT. Amino acids: CVSRTSGSRDTQYF.

This clonotype was counted many times. This rearrangement joins TRBV6-5 to TRBJ2-6; 9 bases agree with TRBD1. This CDR3 region has 17 residues. Germline loops: CDR1 MNHEY, CDR2 SVGAGI. Trimming at V came to 5 bases and at J to 0 bases, leaving 5 bases not matched to a gene. The CDR3 reads CASSRQGGHSGANVLTF. CDR3 coding DNA: TGTGCCAGCAGTCGACAGGGGGGGCACTCTGGGGCCAACGTCCTGACTTTC.

This clonotype was found many times. The CDR3 bases are TGTGCCAGCAGCTTGGGACAGCGATCCTATGGCTACACCTTC. Its translation is CASSLGQRSYGYTF. The chain is built from TRBV5-4 and TRBJ1-2; D is perhaps TRBD1 (5 bases). V lost 0 bases to trimming and J lost 4 bases, with 10 bases between them. Per the germline V gene, CDR1 is SGHNT and CDR2 is YYREEE (reference sequence). The CDR3 has 14 amino acids.

For this clonotype: This is likely a read error, given that the CDR3 carries no conserved phenylalanine or tryptophan at its end. The chain is built from TRBV11-3 and TRBJ1-1; no clear D gene. V lost 5 bases and J lost 5, with 9 bases in between. The CDR3 is made up of 12 amino acids. From germline, CDR1 is SGHNT and CDR2 YENEEA. The CDR3 coding sequence is TGTGCCAGCAGCAAACGGGGTACTGAAGCTTTCATT. Its protein is CASSKRGTEAFI.

The rearrangement joins TRBV4-1 to TRBJ2-7; D ambiguous. The CDR3 is 14 amino acids. The germline V gene has CDR1 MGHRA and CDR2 YSYEKL. The V gene lost 2 bases and the J gene lost 3 bases, with 11 bases spanning the gap. CDR3 region: CASSQTEQSYEQYF. CDR3 nucleotide sequence: TGCGCCAGCAGCCAAACGGAACAGAGCTACGAGCAGTACTTC.

A word on this clonotype: Possible read error: a much larger clone is one base away. The chain has TRBV5-1 and TRBJ2-7; TRBD1 aligns across 8 bases. J was trimmed by 0 bases and V by 5 bases; bases with no gene match: 7. Per the germline V gene, CDR1 is SGHRS and CDR2 is YFSETQ. The CDR3 has 15 amino acids. CDR3 DNA: TGCGCCAGCAGGCTGACAGGGGACAGCTCCTACGAGCAGTACTTC. It codes for CASRLTGDSSYEQYF.

With regard to this clonotype: Compared with germline, one end of the junction differs, possibly owing to a read error. The V call is TRBV29-1, the J call TRBJ2-1, with D possibly matching TRBD1 (6 bases). Germline CDR1 and CDR2: SQVTM and ANQGSEA. The CDR3 is 13 amino acids. CDR3 sequence: CSIESTGYNEQFF. The CDR3 DNA follows: TGCAGCATTGAGAGTACAGGGTACAATGAGCAGTTCTTC.

In this sample, this clonotype turned up a few times. The chain has TRBV2 and TRBJ2-5; D might be TRBD1 (6 bases). The length of the CDR3 is 12 residues. V was clipped by 2 bases and J by 5 bases, with 6 bases between them. Germline V gives CDR1 SNHLY, CDR2 FYNNEI. The DNA of the CDR3 is TGTGCCAGCAGTGAACAGGGGGAGACCCAGTACTTC. Amino acid sequence: CASSEQGETQYF.

Note on this clonotype: A read error may be the cause here, since a much bigger clone is one base away. The rearrangement uses TRBV30 and TRBJ1-1; 8 bases are a match to TRBD1. In germline, CDR1 is GTSNPN, CDR2 SVGIG (reference sequence). This CDR3 is built from 14 residues. CDR3 in amino acids: CTWSEGQVNTEAFF. In DNA form, the CDR3 reads TGTACCTGGAGCGAGGGACAGGTGAACACTGAAGCTTTCTTT.

This clonotype was recorded many times. The rearrangement joins TRBV6-5 to TRBJ2-1; 7 nucleotides match TRBD2. Germline lookup yields CDR1 MNHEY and CDR2 SVGAGI. CDR3 length equals 15 residues. Trimming cost V 5 bases and J 0 bases; bases outside gene matches: 4. The CDR3 bases are TGTGCCAGCAGTCATCGCGGGAGCTCCTACAATGAGCAGTTCTTC. As protein: CASSHRGSSYNEQFF.

A remark on this clonotype: The junction shows a germline mismatch at one end, possibly a read error. This chain links TRBV14 with TRBJ1-1; 9 bases align to TRBD1. CDR1 and CDR2 from the germline V gene are SGHDN and FVKESK. The CDR3 totals 18 residues. The CDR3 here is CASSQGLGRGTGNTEALF. DNA of the CDR3: TGTGCCAGCAGCCAAGGCCTCGGACGGGGGACAGGGAACACTGAAGCTCTCTTT.

There are a few counts of this clonotype. One junction end does not reproduce the germline sequence, and a read error may be involved. The V call is TRBV29-1, the J call TRBJ2-1, with a tentative D call TRBD2 (6 bases). There are 16 residues in the CDR3. CDR1 is SQVTM and CDR2 is ANQGSEA in the germline V gene. The CDR3 loop reads CSVEGILAPEWNEQFF. The CDR3 DNA follows: TGCAGTGTTGAGGGAATACTAGCTCCCGAGTGGAATGAGCAGTTCTTC.

Notes on this clonotype: The conserved phenylalanine or tryptophan normally closing the CDR3 is absent here, so this likely arose from a read error. V usage is TRBV12-3 or TRBV12-4 and J usage is TRBJ2-2, with TRBD1 as a possible D gene (5 bases). This CDR3 has 13 residues. The CDR3 region has the DNA TGTGTCAGCAGCCGACAGATCACCGGGGAGCTGTTTGTT. Translating gives CVSSRQITGELFV.

Comment on this clonotype: One end of the junction does not line up with germline, which may come from a read error. This chain links TRBV11-3 with TRBJ2-1; TRBD1 might be the D (6 bases). CDR1 is SGHNT and CDR2 is YENEEA in the germline V gene. The CDR3 has 14 amino acids. As DNA, the CDR3 is TGTGCCAGCAACTTAGCAGGGGCCTACGATGAGCAGTTCTTC. Amino acid sequence: CASNLAGAYDEQFF.

In its sample, this clonotype was seen many times. V usage is TRBV7-9 and J usage is TRBJ1-2; tentative D call: TRBD1 (6 bases). This CDR3 contains 15 residues. Germline CDR1 reads SEHNR; CDR2 reads FQNEAQ (reference sequence). The germline V and J ends were trimmed by 1 base and 0 bases, with 9 bases remaining between them. The CDR3 region is CASSLGQAPNYGYTF. The DNA for the CDR3 is TGTGCCAGCAGCTTAGGACAGGCACCTAACTATGGCTACACCTTC.

This clonotype was counted only a few times. A much larger clonotype is one base distant, so this may be a read error. The chain couples TRBV6-1 to TRBJ1-5; no definite D call. Germline-derived CDR1 and CDR2 are MNHNS and SASEGT. The CDR3 covers 15 residues. The CDR3 DNA sequence: TGTGCCAGCAGTTATGGACGGTATAGCAATCGGCCCCAGCATTTT. Residues: CASSYGRYSNRPQHF.

A note on this clonotype: Germline is not matched at one junction end, which may reflect a read error. The V and J genes are TRBV12-3 or TRBV12-4 and TRBJ2-7; the match to TRBD2 covers 11 bases. CDR3 size: 14 residues. This CDR3 is CASRIAGGSNELYF. The CDR3 nucleotides read TGTGCCAGCAGGATAGCGGGAGGGAGTAACGAGCTGTACTTC.

This clonotype was picked up one time. A much larger clone differs by one base, so this may be a read error. The chain employs TRBV5-6 and TRBJ1-1, with a tentative D call TRBD1 (5 bases). The CDR3 runs 14 residues. The germline V gene encodes CDR1 SGHDT and CDR2 YYEEEE. Trimming left V 8 bases short and J 6 bases short, with 20 bases between. CDR3 in amino acids: CARSRLARAAEAFF. Written as DNA, the CDR3 is TGTGCCAGAAGCCGCCTGGCCAGGGCCGCTGAAGCTTTCTTT.

This clonotype was counted at least ten times. This sequence joins TRBV12-3 or TRBV12-4 and TRBJ2-7, with 9 nucleotides matching TRBD2. The length of the CDR3 is 15 residues. After removal of 2 bases from V and 5 bases from J, the junction contained 7 bases not matched to a gene. In DNA form, the CDR3 reads TGTGCCAGCAGTTTATATGGTAGCGGGAGTGACGAGCAGTACTTC. Protein product: CASSLYGSGSDEQYF.

Only one count was recorded for this clonotype. V usage is TRBV5-4 and J usage is TRBJ2-3; 8 bases are shared with TRBD2. V trimming: 9 bases; J trimming: 5 bases; junction bases outside the gene matches: 20. Germline-derived CDR1 and CDR2 are SGHNT and YYREEE (reference sequence). The CDR3 totals 17 residues. CDR3 sequence reads: CANGRTVVAGWVDTQYF. For the CDR3, the DNA is TGTGCCAACGGCCGGACGGTCGTAGCGGGATGGGTAGATACGCAGTATTTT.